Listed here are 22 T cell receptor beta chains from one sample, sequenced in a study of T cells expressing NK-cell markers. TCRdb re-analyzed the 5' RACE reads; it lists each CDR3 protein once, without DNA. The table for this sample gives about 170,000 distinct CDR3 sequences. The sample was blood T cells: a sorted CD56 or NKG2C T cell subset, CD4+ or CD8+ T cells, or bulk PBMC T cells (not recorded which). The receptors stem from a man aged 18 to 69 in good health.

The chain has TRBV12-3 or TRBV12-4 and TRBJ2-1; TCRdb's assignment of TRBD1 cannot be checked, as there is no DNA. This CDR3 has 11 amino acids. The CDR3 reads CASRTGFLKFF.

The V gene is TRBV13, the J gene TRBJ1-1; lacking DNA, the TRBD1 call made by TCRdb goes unchecked. The CDR3 is 14 residues long. Germline V CDR1 and CDR2: PRHDT, FYEKMQ (reference sequence). The CDR3 region is CASSLAGGSTEAFF.

The V and J genes are TRBV12-3 or TRBV12-4 and TRBJ2-1. The CDR3 length is 14 residues. CDR3 amino acids: CASRERGSYNEQFF.

This chain joins TRBV27 and TRBJ1-5. CDR1 MNHEY and CDR2 SMNVEV come from the germline V gene (reference sequence). This CDR3 comprises 15 residues. The CDR3 sequence is CASRPRGKGNQPQHF.

This chain joins TRBV7-8 and TRBJ2-7. CDR1 is SGHVS and CDR2 is FQNEAQ in the germline V gene. The CDR3 covers 15 residues. CDR3 residues: CASSARTEHSYEQYF. Looking up the rest from reference TRBV7-8 and TRBJ2-7 gives the full variable domain: GAGVSQSPRYKVAKRGQDVALRCDPISGHVSLFWYQQALGQGPEFLTYFQNEAQLDKSGLPSDRFFAERPEGSVSTLKIQRTQQEDSAVYLCASSARTEHSYEQYFGPGTRLTVT.

This chain joins TRBV5-1 and TRBJ1-4. The CDR3 totals 17 residues. The germline gives CDR1 SGHRS, CDR2 YFSETQ. The chain's CDR3 is CASSLGPSGMSNEKLFF.

This chain uses TRBV6-5 with TRBJ1-1; there is no DNA to check the TCRdb D call of TRBD1. This CDR3 comprises 14 residues. Germline lookup yields CDR1 MNHEY and CDR2 SVGAGI. The chain's CDR3 is CASSLWTENTEAFF.

CDR3 region: CASSFGSSVFGAYNEQFF. V and J are TRBV7-6 and TRBJ2-1; TCRdb picks TRBD1, but there is no DNA to check that call. The CDR3 loop spans 18 amino acids. From germline, CDR1 is SGHVS and CDR2 FNYEAQ.

The genes are TRBV4-1 and TRBJ1-5; TCRdb lists TRBD1, though no DNA is available to test this call. CDR3 size: 15 residues. CDR1 is MGHRA, CDR2 YSYEKL, per germline. The CDR3 protein is CASSRTGDVNQPQHF.

The chain couples TRBV4-2 to TRBJ2-2; there is no DNA to check the TCRdb D call of TRBD1. This CDR3 has 17 amino acids. Germline CDR1 reads LGHNA; CDR2 reads YNFKEQ. CDR3 region: CASSQDIRGAVTGELFF.

This CDR3 reads CASNAVTGELFF. This sequence joins TRBV27 and TRBJ2-2. The V gene's germline CDR1 is MNHEY and CDR2 SMNVEV (reference sequence). The CDR3 has 12 residues.

The chain couples TRBV7-9 to TRBJ1-3; with no DNA, the TCRdb D assignment of TRBD1 cannot be verified. The CDR3 has 17 amino acids. CDR1 is SEHNR and CDR2 is FQNEAQ in the germline V gene (reference sequence). The CDR3 sequence is CASSSEGQGSPGNTIYF.

CDR3 sequence: CSAGTGSRAFF. J is TRBJ1-1 and V is TRBV20-1; TCRdb calls TRBD1, which cannot be checked without DNA. Per germline, CDR1 DFQATT and CDR2 SNEGSKA (reference sequence). The length of the CDR3 is 11 residues.

V gene TRBV7-9 combines with J gene TRBJ2-7; absent DNA, TCRdb's TRBD1 call cannot be checked. CDR3 size: 14 residues. Per germline, CDR1 SEHNR and CDR2 FQNEAQ (reference sequence). The CDR3: CASSLVGQSYEQYF. Full variable domain (outside the CDR3, taken from reference TRBV7-9 and TRBJ2-7): DTGVSQNPRHKITKRGQNVTFRCDPISEHNRLYWYRQTLGQGPEFLTYFQNEAQLEKSRLLSDRFSAERPKGSFSTLEIQRTEQGDSAMYLCASSLVGQSYEQYFGPGTRLTVT.

The genes are TRBV15 and TRBJ2-3; absent DNA, TCRdb's TRBD1 call cannot be checked. Germline CDR1 LNHNV, CDR2 YYDKDF (reference sequence). There are 16 residues in the CDR3. The CDR3 loop is CATSGHPGQGLDTQYF.

CDR3 sequence: CASGPPIAGASQETQYF. The chain recombines TRBV12-5 with TRBJ2-5; without DNA, the TCRdb call of TRBD1 cannot be checked. The CDR3 is 17 amino acids. The germline V gene encodes CDR1 LGHNT and CDR2 FRNRAP.

The chain is built from TRBV12-3 or TRBV12-4 and TRBJ1-2. This CDR3 is 12 amino acids long. The CDR3 sequence: CASSPPGYGYTF.

This chain's CDR3 is CASSQGTGDYEQYF. The chain couples TRBV5-6 to TRBJ2-7; absent DNA, TCRdb's TRBD1 call cannot be checked. CDR1 is SGHDT, CDR2 YYEEEE, per germline. CDR3 length equals 14 residues. Full variable domain (remainder filled in from reference TRBV5-6 and TRBJ2-7): DAGVTQSPTHLIKTRGQQVTLRCSPKSGHDTVSWYQQALGQGPQFIFQYYEEEERQRGNFPDRFSGHQFPNYSSELNVNALLLGDSALYLCASSQGTGDYEQYFGPGTRLTVT.

This chain uses TRBV3-1 with TRBJ2-1; TCRdb's D gene call, TRBD1, goes unchecked for lack of DNA. Germline CDR1 and CDR2: LGHDT and YNNKEL (reference sequence). The CDR3 has 15 residues. CDR3 sequence reads: CASSQDLGRGNEQFF.

The chain couples TRBV3-1 to TRBJ2-3; TCRdb reports TRBD2, a call that lacks DNA to check it against. This CDR3 region has 16 residues. In germline, CDR1 is LGHDT, CDR2 YNNKEL (reference sequence). CDR3: CASSPGGAESTDTQYF.

This chain uses TRBV20-1 with TRBJ2-3; TCRdb's D call, TRBD2, is unchecked because there is no DNA. Germline assignment: CDR1 DFQATT and CDR2 SNEGSKA (reference sequence). CDR3 size: 14 residues. The CDR3 sequence: CSARERGGLDTQYF.

The rearrangement joins TRBV12-5 to TRBJ1-5; TCRdb calls TRBD1, which cannot be checked without DNA. The CDR3 consists of 17 residues. Germline V gives CDR1 LGHNT, CDR2 FRNRAP. The CDR3 is CASGFYAGDGGNQPQHF.